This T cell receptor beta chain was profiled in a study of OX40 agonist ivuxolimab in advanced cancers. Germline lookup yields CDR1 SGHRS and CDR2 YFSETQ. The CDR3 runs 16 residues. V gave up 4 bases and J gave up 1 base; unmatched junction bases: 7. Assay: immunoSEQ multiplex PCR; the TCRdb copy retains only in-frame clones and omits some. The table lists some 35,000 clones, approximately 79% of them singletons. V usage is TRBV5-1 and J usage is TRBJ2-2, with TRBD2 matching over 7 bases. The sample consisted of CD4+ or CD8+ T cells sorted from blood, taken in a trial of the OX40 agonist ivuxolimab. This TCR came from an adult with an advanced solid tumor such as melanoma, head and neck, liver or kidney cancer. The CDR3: CASSPGWGGNTGELFF. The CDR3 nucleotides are TGCGCCAGCAGCCCCGGATGGGGGGGGAACACCGGGGAGCTGTTTTTT.